This TCR beta chain came from a study of cytomegalovirus exposure and HLA in healthy donors (dated by TCRdb to 2016 to 2017). At the level of the whole study: According to an earlier analysis of 450 to 650 of the donors, about 179 million T cells yielded 117 million unique TCR beta sequences and approximately 280 Gb of sequence data. A separate validation cohort of 100 to 150 different subjects was used in addition to the roughly 700-subject first cohort. All discovery cohort repertoires had been generated on a single sequencing platform. Rather than using new phenotypic data, the later analysis identified candidate immune exposures from TCR beta sequences and from how often those sequences occurred across donors. The study aimed to test whether signatures of past pathogen exposure could be identified by cataloging public T cell receptors. To predict cytomegalovirus infection status, the study brought together high-throughput TCR immunosequencing, statistical association of individual TCRs with disease status, and machine learning. On average, around 200,000 unique TCR beta nucleotide sequences were sequenced per donor among roughly 430 genotyped donors of the cohort, with roughly 18% of those sequences being non-productive. Among the roughly 390 genotyped donors, around 81% belonged to the genetic ancestry cluster associated with self-reported Caucasian donors. Using immunosequencing, the study profiled T cell repertoires from some 670 subjects and related those repertoires to cytomegalovirus serostatus. Typing coverage varied by locus: roughly 629-640 donors for A, B, C, DRB1 and DQB1; about 520 for DQA1; approximately 570 for DPA1; roughly 450 for DPB1. Five DR-DQ haplotypes were treated as single units for association and clustering because of strong linkage in the cohort. In a later analysis, previously published TCR beta repertoires from several hundred donors were re-analyzed and high-resolution HLA genotyping was added so that TCR occurrence patterns could be studied. To decide whether each TCR beta V gene segment behaved as functional or pseudogenic, an earlier analysis of some 600 of the donors relied on high-throughput TCR beta sequencing. A later genetic analysis used genome-wide SNP genotypes for about 60% of the 666 donors, treating that subset as a discovery cohort. HLA typing covered class I and class II loci at four-digit resolution. Donor age, sex, ethnicity and CMV serostatus were collected together with the repertoire data. An early release that covered fewer than 800 HLA-typed donors contained approximately 300 gigabases of sequencing data and tens of millions of unique TCR sequences. General findings and caveats noted by the study authors: According to the authors, the approach could potentially be generalized to other disease states and immunological phenotypes. A further reported finding was that TCR beta sequences accurately predicted the HLA-A and HLA-B alleles for most subjects in the first cohort. Linkage disequilibrium might explain the correlated functional status among segregating V segments, but an unknown experimental factor could not be excluded. According to a later analysis, parvovirus B19, influenza, CMV and Epstein-Barr virus appeared linked to several top co-occurrence clusters. When HLA alleles, especially DR and DQ, strongly co-occurred, attributing TCR associations to individual alleles was difficult. In vitro tests confirmed that three of the cytomegalovirus-associated TCR beta chains recognize cytomegalovirus antigens. Because counts were too low, about 15 rarely observed V segments, including chromosome 9 orphons, were left out of the earlier analysis of some 600 of the donors. In a later genetic analysis, a missense DCLRE1C variant was associated with V-gene and J-gene trimming of TCR beta chains, and the association was replicated in an independent cohort. In an earlier analysis of 500 to 650 of the donors, most TCR beta V segments appeared in productive rearrangements about 87% or about 30% of the time, broadly matching IMGT annotations. In a later analysis, the rate of TCR association differed among HLA loci, with DRB1 alleles having the most associated TCRs and HLA-C alleles having the fewest. The 87-base-pair reads could not distinguish some IMGT-functional V segments, including TRBV6-2 and TRBV6-3, so those segments were excluded. The classifier was reported to diagnose cytomegalovirus status with high specificity and sensitivity in both the original cohort and the validation cohort. At a false discovery rate of 0.05, a later analysis linked 16,000 or so TCR beta sequences to specific HLA alleles. Presence/absence analyses assumed roughly uniform sequencing depth across donors, an assumption that may not hold. Because some donors lacked HLA typing at each locus, the association tests relied only on the typed subset. According to a later genetic analysis, donors in an Asian-associated ancestry cluster had fewer N-insertions in productive TCRs than the roughly 700-donor mean. A cluster of highly shared sequence variants was judged likely to represent a technical artifact of the sequencing pipeline. Immune exposure information for the cohort was limited to CMV serostatus. The study gave a list of about 160 TCR beta chains associated with cytomegalovirus. Most TCR sequences were observed very rarely across donors, whereas some public TCRs were present in many individuals. Only TCR beta chains were sequenced in this cohort, and the absence of alpha or paired-chain data limited detectable features. A later analysis found that most CMV-associated TCR beta chains appeared HLA-restricted, with HLA associations seemingly driven largely by CMV exposure. A later analysis found that HLA-associated TCR beta chains were more clonally expanded and had lower generation probabilities than equally common non-associated chains.

In total, 630 or so healthy bone marrow donors made up the cohort. At the time of sampling, all cohort members were nominally healthy, though unrecorded immune exposures were likely present. The donor tested CMV seronegative, placing the donor among the 350 or so seronegative members of the cohort. Each donor provided a peripheral blood sample, and peripheral blood mononuclear cells were used for TCR beta sequencing. The Qiagen DNeasy Blood Extraction Kit was used to extract genomic DNA from the blood cell samples. The receptor library was made with the immunoSEQ multiplex PCR assay. A mixture of 60 forward primers for TCR Vbeta segments and 13 reverse primers for TCR Jbeta segments was used in the multiplex PCR. The CDR3 region of rearranged TCR beta genes was amplified from genomic DNA with a multiplex PCR assay. Amplified TCR beta libraries were sequenced as 87-base-pair reads on the Illumina HiSeq System. The source study handled its data this way. A later analysis tallied roughly 76 million unique TCR beta chains across the roughly 610 repertoires, and approximately 9.9 million of those chains were shared by two or more donors. A nearest-neighbor algorithm error-corrected the raw reads and collapsed the reads into unique sequences, merging closely related sequences to remove PCR and sequencing errors. CDR3 sequences were aligned to IMGT reference sequences to assign V, D and J gene segments. Each retained sequence needed at least a six-nucleotide match to both a V gene segment and a J gene segment. Rearrangements were classified as productive when the CDR3 lacked stop codons and remained in frame with V and J, and all other rearrangements were classified as non-productive. CDR3 was defined by IMGT convention, running from the second conserved V-encoded cysteine to the conserved J-encoded phenylalanine. The earlier analysis of a few hundred of the donors excluded sequences that lacked an unambiguous match to a single V gene segment. An earlier analysis of a few hundred of the donors called V segments functional above 56.7% productive rearrangements and segregating when the between-donor standard deviation exceeded 5%. A statistical classification framework was built for diagnosing cytomegalovirus status from the catalog of TCR beta chain sequences. A later analysis assigned V and J genes by comparing TCR nucleotide sequences with IMGT/GENE-DB human TR gene sequences. A later analysis assigned CDR3 sequences and most-parsimonious VDJ recombination scenarios with the TCRdist pipeline. A later analysis defined each TCR beta chain by its CDR3 amino acid sequence plus V-gene family, and excluded reads lacking a unique V-gene family. In a later analysis, some 600 highly shared, low-generation-probability nucleotide sequences were removed to address suspected cross-contamination and a sequencing artifact. In a later analysis, a clonal expansion index was calculated for each public chain from normalized within-repertoire ranks of inferred template counts. A later analysis computed generation probabilities with a VDJ recombination model fitted to out-of-frame rearrangements, and checked the results against IGoR. In a later analysis, TCR-TCR, TCR-HLA and TCR-CMV co-occurrence was scored with hypergeometric tests, and a repertoire-size bias correction was applied to TCR pairs. To estimate false discovery rates, a later analysis permuted the HLA or CMV assignments 20 times. In a later analysis, co-occurring TCRs were grouped with DBSCAN, and TCRdist sequence similarity was added when clustering was performed within HLA-allele-positive subsets. Repertoires with fewer than 30,000 or more than 120,000 public chains were left out of co-occurrence clustering, as were five repertoires with anomalous nucleotide sharing. Here the immuneACCESS table is served through TCRdb, limited to in-frame sequences with V and J called. Missing clones are a known gap in these copies; in checked studies unresolved V genes cover under half, and the rest lacks a known reason. Clone size and the V and J calls come from that table; the DNA yielded D and trimming. This sample has tens of thousands of clones in its table, and approximately 57% of those were observed once. 6% to 6.5% of the sample comes from the top ten.

V loses 3 bases, J loses 10 bases, and the germline ends lie 9 bases apart. CDR1 and CDR2, looked up from the germline V gene, are KGHSH and LQKENI. Reading from cysteine to phenylalanine, the CDR3 counts 12 amino acids. The sequence is cut down to CDR3 DNA, 36 bases in frame from base 1. Of note for this clone: Its antigen specificity is not known. No base qualities exist here, and no much larger clone lies one base off it.

The chain employs TRBV18 and TRBJ1-4; the best D guess is TRBD1, with 6 bases matching. The material sequenced was PBMCs. This TCR was sampled from a woman in her 30s in good health and CMV-seronegative. The CDR3 corresponds to CASSPQGGKLFF. The nucleotide sequence reads as follows: TGTGCCAGCTCACCTCAAGGGGGAAAACTGTTTTTT. The reference TRBV18 and TRBJ1-4 proteins fill in what lies around the CDR3, so the full variable domain reads NAGVMQNPRHLVRRRGQEARLRCSPMKGHSHVYWYRQLPEEGLKFMVYLQKENIIDESGMPKERFSAEFPKEGPSILRIQQVVRGDSAAYFCASSPQGGKLFFGSGTQLSVL.